Reported below is one T cell receptor beta chain. The target antigen is unknown. The junction had 6 bases not matched to a gene; V was cut back by 1 base and J by 7 bases. This CDR3 is built from 14 residues. Germline CDR1 is GTSNPN and CDR2 is SVGIG (reference sequence). The assay was immunoSEQ multiplex PCR, and TCRdb's table has in-frame clones only and misses some. The sample holds roughly 160,000 clones, 85% to 95% seen once. This record comes from a study of T cell responses to AZD1222 COVID-19 vaccine. Study background: Second doses were pooled across both intervals (about 4 or about 12 weeks). The study, taken as a whole, reports: White British people made up most donors, females outnumbered males, and clonal diversity was possibly underestimated. There were repertoire samples only from the period after the peak T cell response.

The TCR was taken from an adult in good health. This specimen consisted of peripheral blood, obtained on day 0 of AZD1222 vaccination. The J gene is TRBJ2-1, the V gene TRBV30; 8 positions agree with TRBD2. CDR3 DNA sequence: TGTGCCTGGAGTGGCGGGGGGATAAGAAATGAGCAGTTCTTC. It encodes CAWSGGGIRNEQFF.